The clone carrying this TCR beta chain came up a few times. Sequencing was performed with immunoSEQ multiplex PCR; in TCRdb, only in-frame clones are kept and a portion is missing. The sample lists approximately 61,000 clones; around 83% were seen once. Single viable CD3+CD4+CD8-CD45RO+ cells were sorted as the memory CD4+ T cells. These data come from a study of memory CD4+ T cells and cytomegalovirus serostatus. CDR1 and CDR2 from the germline V gene are SGHNT and YYREEE (reference sequence). This CDR3 is 16 amino acids long. J lost 8 bases, V lost 3 bases, and 10 bases had no gene match. This chain uses TRBV5-4 with TRBJ2-1; TRBD2 agrees at 11 bases. This clonotype was obtained from an adult in good health and CMV-seronegative. What was sequenced was memory CD4+ T cells from blood. CDR3 DNA: TGTGCCAGCAGCTCCAGACTAGCGGGGTGGGGCGATGAGCAGTTCTTC. The encoded protein is CASSSRLAGWGDEQFF.